This T cell receptor beta chain was sequenced for a study of regulatory T cells in long-lasting Graves disease. Study-wide background: Graves' patients diagnosed newly had used antithyroid drugs under 3 months.

According to the study, TCR beta libraries were built with iRepertoire HTBI primers and CDR3-region Arm-PCR. TCRdb recomputed calls from the multiplex PCR reads with MiXCR, one row per CDR3 protein. The profile shows around 500,000 distinct CDR3 sequences, less than 15% of them singletons. This sample's time point: newly diagnosed GD, antithyroid drugs for less than 3 months. Preparation of the TCR library used RNA extracted from PBMCs. This clonotype showed up many times. In addition, the sample was reused for a study of T cells in Graves' hyperthyroidism and ophthalmopathy.

The TCR originated in a man aged 25-45 years with Graves disease. The material was peripheral blood mononuclear cells (PBMCs), obtained at new diagnosis, from a patient treated with antithyroid drugs.

In DNA, the CDR3 is TGCGCCAGCAGCTTGGGACAGGCCGCCGGCGAGCAGTACTTC. Amino acid sequence: CASSLGQAAGEQYF. The genes are TRBV5-1 and TRBJ2-7, with D possibly TRBD1 on 6 matching bases. Trimming took off 0 bases at V and 6 bases at J, with 13 bases between the two ends. CDR1 SGHRS and CDR2 YFSETQ come from the germline V gene. The length of the CDR3 is 14 residues.